One sample yielded the 3 T cell receptor beta chains listed below, sequenced in a study of T-cell reconstitution after alpha-beta-depleted transplantation in children. Preparation of the TCRbeta library was carried out with unique molecular identifiers. In TCRdb, the PCR reads were re-called with MiXCR into one record per CDR3 protein. The sample lists 190,000 or so distinct CDR3 sequences; just over 14% were seen once. This material consisted of PBMCs from the stem cell graft donor, taken from the stem cell graft. These receptors originate from a human donor who donated a stem cell graft to a child with acute lymphoblastic leukemia.

This clonotype showed up many times. The chain links TRBV3-1 to TRBJ2-7; D is undetermined. Germline V gene lookup returns CDR1 LGHDT and CDR2 YNNKEL (reference sequence). This CDR3 contains 12 residues. The V end was cut by 1 base, the J end by 5 bases, with 6 bases between. CDR3 bases: TGTGCCAGCAGCCAAGTTGGCAACGAGCAGTACTTC. It yields the protein CASSQVGNEQYF.

This clonotype has a count of ten or more. The CDR3, as DNA: TGCGCCAGCAGCTTATACGCCGACAATGAGCAGTTCTTC. It codes for CASSLYADNEQFF. The chain links TRBV5-1 to TRBJ2-1; D remains unclear. V was pared by 2 bases and J by 5 bases, with 8 bases between. The CDR3 spans 13 residues. Germline CDR1 SGHRS, CDR2 YFSETQ. Using reference TRBV5-1 and TRBJ2-1 for the parts outside the CDR3, the full variable domain is KAGVTQTPRYLIKTRGQQVTLSCSPISGHRSVSWYQQTPGQGLQFLFEYFSETQRNKGNFPGRFSGRQFSNSRSEMNVSTLELGDSALYLCASSLYADNEQFFGPGTRLTVL.

This chain joins TRBV20-1 and TRBJ1-2, with TRBD1 identical over 7 bases. V was clipped by 3 bases and J by 4 bases; unmatched bases: 8. CDR3 size: 14 residues. Germline-derived CDR1 and CDR2 are DFQATT and SNEGSKA (reference sequence). CDR3 sequence reads: CSASSTGAIYGYTF. CDR3 nucleotide sequence: TGCAGTGCTAGTTCTACAGGGGCCATCTATGGCTACACCTTC.